This TCR beta chain appears in the sequencing data of a study of T cells in Graves' hyperthyroidism and ophthalmopathy. TCR beta CDR3 sequences were amplified from RNA transcripts. The HTBI set primed first-round TCR CDR3 RT-PCR. TCRdb re-analysed the multiplex PCR reads in MiXCR, keeping a single row per CDR3 protein. The data show about 360,000 distinct CDR3 sequences, 13% seen once. The authors took PBMCs from 8 to 10 ml fresh peripheral blood. At least ten counts were recorded for this clonotype. CDR3 length equals 14 residues. The V gene lost 6 bases and the J gene lost 3 bases, with 12 bases spanning the gap. Germline V lookup: CDR1 SEHNR, CDR2 FQNEAQ (reference sequence).

Specimen: blood. The V and J genes are TRBV7-9 and TRBJ1-5; unclear D gene. The receptor was derived from a woman aged 18 to 35 with Graves' hyperthyroidism. CDR3 sequence reads: CASSSGLVNQPQHF. DNA for the CDR3: TGTGCCAGCAGTTCCGGACTGGTCAATCAGCCCCAGCATTTT.